Following are 5 T cell receptor beta chains from one sample sequenced in a study of shared clonotypes between healthy human individuals. Method: immunoSEQ multiplex PCR; TCRdb's copy keeps in-frame clones and lacks some. The table records some 2,100,000 clones, approximately 96% of them present only once. Sequenced input: naive CD4+ T cells sorted from blood. Subset noted: CD45RA+ positively selected. Receptors originate from a man younger than 35 in good health.

The gene calls are TRBV10-3 and TRBJ2-3, with D perhaps TRBD1 (6 bases). The germline V gene has CDR1 ENHRY and CDR2 SYGVKD. The CDR3 runs 11 residues. V lost 10 bases to trimming and J lost 2 bases, with 7 bases between them. CDR3 nucleotides: TGTGCCACAGGGGCCACAGATACGCAGTATTTT. Protein sequence: CATGATDTQYF.

As regards this clone: Other DNA variants within this sample encode the same CDR3. J is TRBJ1-3 and V is TRBV5-5; D is undetermined. V lost 0 bases and J 4 bases, leaving 2 bases between the germline ends. This CDR3 is built from 12 residues. Germline lookup yields CDR1 SGHKS and CDR2 YYEKEE (reference sequence). CDR3 region: CASSLEGNTIYF. Here the CDR3 DNA reads TGTGCCAGCAGCTTGGAGGGAAACACCATATATTTT.

The V gene is TRBV4-1, the J gene TRBJ2-3; unclear D gene. V shed 4 bases and J shed 4 bases, with 9 bases lying between them. The CDR3 length is 13 residues. CDR1 is MGHRA and CDR2 is YSYEKL in the germline V gene. The CDR3 loop is CASSRQFADTQYF. CDR3 nucleotide sequence: TGCGCCAGCAGCCGCCAGTTCGCAGATACGCAGTATTTT.

This chain links TRBV28 with TRBJ1-3, with no clear D. V lost 8 bases to trimming and J lost 7 bases, with 18 bases between them. The CDR3 loop spans 14 amino acids. Germline CDR1 and CDR2: MDHEN and SYDVKM. CDR3 residues: CASGRAGRSNTIYF. The CDR3 coding sequence is TGTGCCAGCGGTCGAGCCGGGCGGTCGAACACCATATATTTT.

Comment on this clone: Other DNA sequences in the sample encode the same CDR3. The rearrangement links TRBV2 to TRBJ2-7; D gene uncertain. The V end lost 5 bases, the J end lost 0 bases, and 5 bases lay between the germline ends. Germline V CDR1 and CDR2: SNHLY, FYNNEI. The CDR3 consists of 12 residues. The CDR3 DNA reads as TGTGCCAGCAGTACTGGCTCCTACGAGCAGTACTTC. Protein sequence: CASSTGSYEQYF.